Listed below are T cell receptor beta chains from one sample, sequenced in a study of blood T cell repertoires in COVID-19. Assay: immunoSEQ multiplex PCR; the TCRdb copy retains only in-frame clones and omits some. There are 140,000 or so clones in the sample; about nine tenths occur only once, and over 9% lies in the top ten. Specimen: PBMCs or T cells enriched from blood (not recorded which). The receptor source for this set is a man aged 55 to 70 who had recovered from COVID-19. Both conserved end residues are part of each CDR3. D genes are given only for firm matches. A clone size is listed for some rows: how often the clone was seen (once, few, many), or a class if it is expanded.

j_call d_call v_call clone_size cdr3_aa cdr3_nt
TRBJ2-1 NA TRBV9 NA CASSPLGLGSYNEQFF TGTGCCAGCAGCCCCCTCGGACTGGGGTCCTACAATGAGCAGTTCTTC
TRBJ1-5 NA TRBV7-8 NA CASSLRGSNQPQHF TGTGCCAGCAGCCTCAGGGGAAGCAATCAGCCCCAGCATTTT
TRBJ1-5 NA TRBV3-1/TRBV3-2 NA CASSQDRSPGGQPQHF TGTGCCAGCAGCCAAGATCGGAGTCCGGGGGGTCAGCCCCAGCATTTT
TRBJ1-2 NA TRBV28 NA CASYTGQDYGYTF TGTGCCAGTTATACCGGACAAGACTATGGCTACACCTTC
TRBJ1-1 NA TRBV5-4 NA CASSRKEVGAEAFF TGTGCCAGCAGCCGCAAAGAAGTGGGCGCTGAAGCTTTCTTT
TRBJ1-1 NA TRBV5-4 NA CASSSRDFTEAFF TGTGCCAGCAGCTCCAGGGACTTCACTGAAGCTTTCTTT
TRBJ2-3 NA TRBV27 NA CASSFAEITDTQYF TGTGCCAGCAGTTTCGCGGAGATCACAGATACGCAGTATTTT
TRBJ1-2 NA TRBV19 NA CASSIDLWAGEANYGYTF TGTGCCAGTAGTATAGATCTGTGGGCAGGGGAAGCTAACTATGGCTACACCTTC
TRBJ2-7 NA TRBV6-6 once CASRERARDYEQYF TGTGCCAGCAGGGAGAGGGCCCGAGACTACGAGCAGTACTTC
TRBJ2-1 TRBD1 TRBV6-4 NA CASRTGSFSNEQFF TGTGCCAGCCGGACAGGGTCCTTTAGCAATGAGCAGTTCTTC
TRBJ2-2 TRBD1 TRBV28 NA CASTSGTGDTGELFF TGTGCCAGCACCTCCGGGACAGGGGACACCGGGGAGCTGTTTTTT
TRBJ2-1 TRBD2 TRBV7-9 NA CASSFWPKVLAGKYNEQFF TGTGCCAGCAGCTTCTGGCCAAAAGTTCTAGCGGGAAAATACAATGAGCAGTTCTTC
TRBJ1-6 TRBD1 TRBV18 NA CASSPTGGNSPLHF TGTGCCAGCTCACCCACAGGGGGGAATTCACCCCTCCACTTT
TRBJ1-5 TRBD1 TRBV10-3 NA CAISGGTVNSNQPQHF TGTGCCATCAGTGGCGGGACAGTCAATAGCAATCAGCCCCAGCATTTT